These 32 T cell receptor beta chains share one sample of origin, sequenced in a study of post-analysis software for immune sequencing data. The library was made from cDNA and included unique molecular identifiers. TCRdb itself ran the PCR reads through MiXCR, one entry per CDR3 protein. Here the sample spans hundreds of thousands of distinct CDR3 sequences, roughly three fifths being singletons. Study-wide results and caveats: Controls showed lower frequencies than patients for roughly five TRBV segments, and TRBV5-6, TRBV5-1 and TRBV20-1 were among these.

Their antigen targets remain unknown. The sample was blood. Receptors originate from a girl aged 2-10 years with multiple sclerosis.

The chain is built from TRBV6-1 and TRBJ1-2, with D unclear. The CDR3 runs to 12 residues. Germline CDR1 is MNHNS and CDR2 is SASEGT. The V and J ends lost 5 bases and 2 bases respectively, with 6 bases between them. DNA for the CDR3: TGTGCCAGCAGTCCCGACAACTATGGCTACACCTTC. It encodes CASSPDNYGYTF.

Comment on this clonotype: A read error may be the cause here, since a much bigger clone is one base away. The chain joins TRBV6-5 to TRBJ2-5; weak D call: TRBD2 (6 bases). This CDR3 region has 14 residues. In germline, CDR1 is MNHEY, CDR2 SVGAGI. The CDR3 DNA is TGTACCAGCAGTGAAGGGGAGGAGCAAGAGACCCAGTACTTC. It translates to CTSSEGEEQETQYF.

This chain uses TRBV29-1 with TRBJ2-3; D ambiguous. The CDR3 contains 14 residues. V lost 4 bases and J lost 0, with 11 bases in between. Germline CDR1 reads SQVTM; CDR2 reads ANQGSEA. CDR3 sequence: CSVGRSSSTDTQYF. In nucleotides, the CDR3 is TGCAGCGTTGGTCGGTCTTCTAGCACAGATACGCAGTATTTT.

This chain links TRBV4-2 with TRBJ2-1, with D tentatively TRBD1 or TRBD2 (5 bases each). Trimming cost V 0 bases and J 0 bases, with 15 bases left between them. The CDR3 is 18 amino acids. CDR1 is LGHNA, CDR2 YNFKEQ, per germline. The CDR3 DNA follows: TGTGCCAGCAGCCAAGATCGTGGGGGAGAAGGCTCCTACAATGAGCAGTTCTTC. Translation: CASSQDRGGEGSYNEQFF.

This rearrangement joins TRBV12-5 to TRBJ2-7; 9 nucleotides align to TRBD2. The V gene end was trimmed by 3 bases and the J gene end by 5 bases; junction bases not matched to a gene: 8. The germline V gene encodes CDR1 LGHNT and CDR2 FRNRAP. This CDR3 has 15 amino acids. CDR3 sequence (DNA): TGTGCTAGTGGTTTTCAAGCGGGAGGTCTTGACGAGCAGTACTTC. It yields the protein CASGFQAGGLDEQYF. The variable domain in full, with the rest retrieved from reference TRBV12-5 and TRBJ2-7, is DARVTQTPRHKVTEMGQEVTMRCQPILGHNTVFWYRQTMMQGLELLAYFRNRAPLDDSGMPKDRFSAEMPDATLATLKIQPSEPRDSAVYFCASGFQAGGLDEQYFGPGTRLTVT.

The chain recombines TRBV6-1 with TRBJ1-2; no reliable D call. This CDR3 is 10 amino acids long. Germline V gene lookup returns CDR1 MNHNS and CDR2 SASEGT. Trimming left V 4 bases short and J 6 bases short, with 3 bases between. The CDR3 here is CASSADGYTF. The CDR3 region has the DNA TGTGCCAGCAGTGCAGATGGCTACACCTTC.

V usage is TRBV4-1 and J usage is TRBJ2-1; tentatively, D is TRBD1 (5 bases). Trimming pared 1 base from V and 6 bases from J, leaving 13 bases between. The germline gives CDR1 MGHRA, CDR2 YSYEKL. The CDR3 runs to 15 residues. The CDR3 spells CASSQGSDSSNEQFF. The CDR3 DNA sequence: TGCGCCAGCAGCCAAGGGAGTGACAGCAGCAATGAGCAGTTCTTC.

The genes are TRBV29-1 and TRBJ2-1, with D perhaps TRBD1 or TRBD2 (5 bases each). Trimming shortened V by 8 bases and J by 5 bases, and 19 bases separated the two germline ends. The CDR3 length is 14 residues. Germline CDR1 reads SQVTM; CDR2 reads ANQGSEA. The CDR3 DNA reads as TGCAGCTCATACGGGGAGACAGCGGACAATGAGCAGTTCTTC. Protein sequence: CSSYGETADNEQFF.

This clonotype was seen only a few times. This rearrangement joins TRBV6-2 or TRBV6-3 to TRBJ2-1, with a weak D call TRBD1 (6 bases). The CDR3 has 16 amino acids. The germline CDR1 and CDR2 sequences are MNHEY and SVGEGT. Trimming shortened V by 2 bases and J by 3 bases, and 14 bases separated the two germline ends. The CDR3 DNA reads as TGTGCCAGCAGTTACCAGCCGGGACAAATCTACAATGAGCAGTTCTTC. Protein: CASSYQPGQIYNEQFF.

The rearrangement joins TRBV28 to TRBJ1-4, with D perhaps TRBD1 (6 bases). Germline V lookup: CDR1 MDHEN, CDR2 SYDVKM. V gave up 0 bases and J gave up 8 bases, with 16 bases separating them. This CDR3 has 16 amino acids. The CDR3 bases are TGTGCCAGCAGTTTATGGTTACAGGGTTTACGCGAAAAACTGTTTTTT. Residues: CASSLWLQGLREKLFF. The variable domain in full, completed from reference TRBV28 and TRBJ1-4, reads DVKVTQSSRYLVKRTGEKVFLECVQDMDHENMFWYRQDPGLGLRLIYFSYDVKMKEKGDIPEGYSVSREKKERFSLILESASTNQTSMYLCASSLWLQGLREKLFFGSGTQLSVL.

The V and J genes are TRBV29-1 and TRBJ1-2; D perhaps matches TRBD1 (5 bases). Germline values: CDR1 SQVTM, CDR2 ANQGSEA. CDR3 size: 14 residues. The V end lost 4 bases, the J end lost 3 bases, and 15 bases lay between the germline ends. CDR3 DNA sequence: TGCAGCGTTGGCGTCAACAGGAATGACTATGGCTACACCTTC. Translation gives CSVGVNRNDYGYTF.

CDR3 sequence: CSVESPRSYNEQFF. In nucleotides, the CDR3 is TGCAGCGTAGAATCCCCCAGGAGCTACAATGAGCAGTTCTTC. The V call is TRBV29-1, the J call TRBJ2-1, with D unresolved. The length of the CDR3 is 14 residues. Per the germline V gene, CDR1 is SQVTM and CDR2 is ANQGSEA. V dropped 6 bases and J dropped 3 bases, with 15 bases sitting between them.

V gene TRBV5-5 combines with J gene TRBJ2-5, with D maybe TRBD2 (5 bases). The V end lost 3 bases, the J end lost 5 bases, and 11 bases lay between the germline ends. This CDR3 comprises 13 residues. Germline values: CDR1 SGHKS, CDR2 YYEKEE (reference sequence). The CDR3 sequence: CASSSPGWETQYF. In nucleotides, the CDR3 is TGTGCCAGCAGCTCGCCGGGGTGGGAGACCCAGTACTTC.

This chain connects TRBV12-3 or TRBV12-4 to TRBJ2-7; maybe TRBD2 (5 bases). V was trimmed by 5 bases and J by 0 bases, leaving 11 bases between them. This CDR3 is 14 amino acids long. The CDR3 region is CASSPDSISYEQYF. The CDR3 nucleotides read TGTGCCAGCAGTCCGGACTCGATCTCCTACGAGCAGTACTTC.

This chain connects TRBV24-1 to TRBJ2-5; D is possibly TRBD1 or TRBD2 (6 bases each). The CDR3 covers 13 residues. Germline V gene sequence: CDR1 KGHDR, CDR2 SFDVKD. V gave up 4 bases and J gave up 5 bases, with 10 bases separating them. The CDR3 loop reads CATSEGGQETQYF. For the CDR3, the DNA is TGTGCCACCAGTGAAGGGGGGCAGGAGACCCAGTACTTC.

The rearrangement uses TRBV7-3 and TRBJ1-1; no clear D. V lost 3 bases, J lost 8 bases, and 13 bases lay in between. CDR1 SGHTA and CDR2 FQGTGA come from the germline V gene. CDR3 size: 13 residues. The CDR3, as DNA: TGTGCCAGCAGCTTTGGGGATGGCAGAGAAGCTTTCTTT. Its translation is CASSFGDGREAFF.

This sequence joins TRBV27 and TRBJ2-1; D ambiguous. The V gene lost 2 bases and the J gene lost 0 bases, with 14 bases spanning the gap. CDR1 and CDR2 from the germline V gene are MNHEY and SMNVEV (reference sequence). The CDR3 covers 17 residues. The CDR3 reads CASSLVSHLSSYNEQFF. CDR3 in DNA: TGTGCCAGCAGTTTAGTGTCCCATTTAAGCTCCTACAATGAGCAGTTCTTC.

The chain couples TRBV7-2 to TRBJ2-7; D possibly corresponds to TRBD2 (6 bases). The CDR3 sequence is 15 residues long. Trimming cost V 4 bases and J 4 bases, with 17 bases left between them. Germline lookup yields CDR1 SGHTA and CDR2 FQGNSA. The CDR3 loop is CASSSLATPWYEQYF. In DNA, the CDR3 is TGTGCCAGCAGCTCACTAGCTACTCCCTGGTACGAGCAGTACTTC.

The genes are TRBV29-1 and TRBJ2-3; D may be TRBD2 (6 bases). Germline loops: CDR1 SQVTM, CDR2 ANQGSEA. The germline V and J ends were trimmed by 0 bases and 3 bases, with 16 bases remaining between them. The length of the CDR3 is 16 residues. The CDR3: CSVEEGGGGTTDTQYF. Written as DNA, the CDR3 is TGCAGCGTTGAAGAAGGAGGTGGGGGGACTACAGATACGCAGTATTTT.

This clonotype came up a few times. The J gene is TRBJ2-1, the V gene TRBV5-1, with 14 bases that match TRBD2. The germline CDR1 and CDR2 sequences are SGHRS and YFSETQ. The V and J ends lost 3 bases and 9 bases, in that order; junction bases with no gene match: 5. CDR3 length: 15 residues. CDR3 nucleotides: TGCGCCAGCAGCTCCGGGACTAGCGGGAGCGGTGAGCAGTTCTTC. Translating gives CASSSGTSGSGEQFF.

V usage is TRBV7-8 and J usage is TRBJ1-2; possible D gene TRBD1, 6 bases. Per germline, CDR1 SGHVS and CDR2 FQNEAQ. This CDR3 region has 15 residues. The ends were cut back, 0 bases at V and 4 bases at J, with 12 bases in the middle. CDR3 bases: TGTGCCAGCAGCTTAGCCAGGGGCCTGGGCTATGGCTACACCTTC. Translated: CASSLARGLGYGYTF.

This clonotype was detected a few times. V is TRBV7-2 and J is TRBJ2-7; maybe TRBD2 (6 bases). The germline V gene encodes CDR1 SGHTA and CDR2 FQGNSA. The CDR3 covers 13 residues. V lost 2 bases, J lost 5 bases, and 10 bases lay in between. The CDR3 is CASSLQWEDEQYF. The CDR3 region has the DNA TGTGCCAGCAGCTTACAATGGGAGGACGAGCAGTACTTC.

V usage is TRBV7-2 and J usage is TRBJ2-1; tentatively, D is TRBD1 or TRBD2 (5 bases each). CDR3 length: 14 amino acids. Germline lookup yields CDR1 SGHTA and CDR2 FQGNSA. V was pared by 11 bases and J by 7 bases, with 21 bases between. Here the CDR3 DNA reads TGTGCCTCCGCCCTCGGGACGGGAAGAAATGAGCAGTTCTTC. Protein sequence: CASALGTGRNEQFF.

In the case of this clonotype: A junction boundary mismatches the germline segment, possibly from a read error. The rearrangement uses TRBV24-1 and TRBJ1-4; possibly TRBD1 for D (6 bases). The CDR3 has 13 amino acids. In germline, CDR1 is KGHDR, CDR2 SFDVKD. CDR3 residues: CASQGGTNEKRFF. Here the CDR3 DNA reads TGTGCCTCCCAAGGGGGAACTAATGAAAAACGGTTTTTT.

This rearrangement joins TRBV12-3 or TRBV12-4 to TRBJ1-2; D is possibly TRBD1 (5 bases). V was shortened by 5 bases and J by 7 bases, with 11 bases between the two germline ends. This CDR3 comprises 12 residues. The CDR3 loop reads CASSQGNSGYTF. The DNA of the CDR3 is TGTGCCAGCAGTCAGGGTAATAGTGGCTACACCTTC.

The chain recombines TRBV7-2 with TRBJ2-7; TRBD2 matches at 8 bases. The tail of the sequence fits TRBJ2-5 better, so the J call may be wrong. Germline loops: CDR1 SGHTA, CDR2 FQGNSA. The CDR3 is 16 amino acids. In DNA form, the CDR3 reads TGTGCCAGCAGCTTAATCGGAGCGGGGGCCGGGGAGACCCAGTACTTC. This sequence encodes CASSLIGAGAGETQYF.

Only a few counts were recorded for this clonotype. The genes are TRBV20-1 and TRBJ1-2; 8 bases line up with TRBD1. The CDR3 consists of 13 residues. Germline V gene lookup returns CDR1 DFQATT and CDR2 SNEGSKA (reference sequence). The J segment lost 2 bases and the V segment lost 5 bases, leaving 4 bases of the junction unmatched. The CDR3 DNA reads TGCAGTGCTCCGCGGACAGGGAACTATGGCTACACCTTC. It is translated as CSAPRTGNYGYTF.

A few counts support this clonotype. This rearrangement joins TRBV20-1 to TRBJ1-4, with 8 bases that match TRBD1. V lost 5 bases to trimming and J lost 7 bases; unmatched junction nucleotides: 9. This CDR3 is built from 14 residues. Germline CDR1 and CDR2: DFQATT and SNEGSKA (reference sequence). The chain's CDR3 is CSAASTGDGEKLFF. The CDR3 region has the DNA TGCAGTGCTGCCTCGACAGGGGACGGTGAAAAACTGTTTTTT.

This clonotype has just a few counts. Here the CDR3 reads CASSFTGTGANVLTF. The CDR3 region has the DNA TGTGCCAGCAGCTTCACAGGGACTGGGGCCAACGTCCTGACTTTC. The rearrangement joins TRBV7-2 to TRBJ2-6; D is perhaps TRBD1 (6 bases). Trimming pared 3 bases from V and 2 bases from J, leaving 8 bases between. The CDR3 totals 15 residues. Germline V CDR1 and CDR2: SGHTA, FQGNSA.

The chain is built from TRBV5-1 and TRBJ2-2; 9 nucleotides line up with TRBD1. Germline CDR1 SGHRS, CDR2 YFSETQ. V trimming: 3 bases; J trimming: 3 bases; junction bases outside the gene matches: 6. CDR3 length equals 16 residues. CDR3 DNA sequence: TGCGCCAGCAGCTCCGGGACAGGGATGGACACCGGGGAGCTGTTTTTT. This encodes CASSSGTGMDTGELFF.

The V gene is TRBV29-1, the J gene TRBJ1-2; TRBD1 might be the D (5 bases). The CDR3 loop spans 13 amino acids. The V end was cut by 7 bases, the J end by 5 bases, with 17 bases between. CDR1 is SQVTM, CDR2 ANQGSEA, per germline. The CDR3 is CSAEGTGGYGYTF. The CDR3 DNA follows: TGCAGCGCCGAGGGGACGGGAGGATATGGCTACACCTTC.

The CDR3 coding sequence is TGCAGTGCTAGAGATATCAGGACCTACTACGAGCAGTACTTC. Translation gives CSARDIRTYYEQYF. V gene TRBV20-1 combines with J gene TRBJ2-7, with D unclear. V lost 0 bases and J 3 bases, leaving 12 bases between the germline ends. Germline V CDR1 and CDR2: DFQATT, SNEGSKA (reference sequence). There are 14 residues in the CDR3.